This TCR beta chain was recorded in a study of blood T cell repertoires in COVID-19. Study-wide context: Specimens from acute and convalescent COVID-19 originated in the United States, Italy and Spain.

The V gene's germline CDR1 is SGHVS and CDR2 FNYEAQ. The CDR3 has 17 amino acids. Germline trimming cut 1 base from V and 2 bases from J; bases unmatched to any gene: 4. Which cohort a participant joined came from the clinical history participants gave. Under the authors' procedure: Counts of nucleated cells, estimated from reference gene primer amplification, were obtained. TCRdb keeps only in-frame clones here, not all; method: immunoSEQ multiplex PCR. V and J calls plus clone size are reproduced from that table; the DNA served to infer D and trimming. Of roughly 19,000 clones listed, about 91% were seen once; the top ten hold 5%.

This receptor was identified in a woman in her thirties who had recovered from COVID-19. The chain has TRBV7-6 and TRBJ2-2; 10 bases line up with TRBD2. Sequenced: PBMCs or T cells enriched from blood (not recorded which). The CDR3 sequence is CASSLGPSGGNTGELFF. The CDR3 DNA follows: TGTGCCAGCAGCTTAGGGCCTAGCGGGGGAAACACCGGGGAGCTGTTTTTT.